This TCR beta chain was found in a study of early T cells in non-severe SARS-CoV-2 infection. V was clipped by 6 bases and J by 6 bases, with 20 bases between them. The CDR3 sequence is 14 residues long. Germline assignment: CDR1 SQVTM and CDR2 ANQGSEA. Attachment of unique molecular identifiers was made to individual cDNA molecules. Using its own MiXCR run on the 5' RACE reads, TCRdb lists one record per CDR3 protein. The repertoire has around 81,000 distinct CDR3 sequences, 11% to 15% of them found once; the top ten carry roughly 9.7%. The rearrangement uses TRBV29-1 and TRBJ1-2; perhaps TRBD1 as D (5 bases). This sequence originates from an adult who was a healthcare worker with PCR-confirmed SARS-CoV-2 infection or an uninfected control (not recorded which). The sample taken for sequencing was whole blood. The CDR3 region is CSVGGRVAPDGYTF. CDR3 sequence (DNA): TGCAGCGTGGGGGGACGCGTGGCGCCGGATGGCTACACCTTC.